Listed here is a single T cell receptor beta chain. Its antigen remains unidentified. The data belong to a study of cytomegalovirus exposure and HLA in healthy donors. General observations from the study: Some public TCRs appeared in many individuals, while most sequences were rare. Per published reports, the classifier diagnosed cytomegalovirus status with high specificity and sensitivity.

Trimming removed 2 bases from V and 4 bases from J, with 9 bases in between. Germline CDR1 and CDR2: SEHNR and FQNEAQ (reference sequence). The CDR3 runs to 14 residues. Clones were read by immunoSEQ multiplex PCR, and TCRdb kept only the in-frame ones, dropping some. The sample yields 150,000 or so clones, 85% to 90% seen once. This receptor was identified in a woman aged 18-29 years in good health and CMV-seropositive. This chain links TRBV7-9 with TRBJ1-3, with a possible D match to TRBD1 (6 bases). Sequenced material: PBMCs. CDR3 in DNA: TGTGCCAGCAGCTTACAGGGGTTCGGAAACACCATATATTTT. It codes for CASSLQGFGNTIYF.